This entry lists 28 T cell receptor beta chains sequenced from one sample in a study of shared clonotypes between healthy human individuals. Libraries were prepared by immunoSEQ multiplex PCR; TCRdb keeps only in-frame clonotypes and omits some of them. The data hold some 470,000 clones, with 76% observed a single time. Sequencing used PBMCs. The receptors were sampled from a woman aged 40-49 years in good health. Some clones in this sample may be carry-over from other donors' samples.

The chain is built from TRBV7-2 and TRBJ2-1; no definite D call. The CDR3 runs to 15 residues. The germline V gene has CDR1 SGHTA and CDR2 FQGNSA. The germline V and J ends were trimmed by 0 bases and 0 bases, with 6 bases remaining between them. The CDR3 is CASSLALSSYNEQFF. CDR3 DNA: TGTGCCAGCAGCTTAGCGCTGAGCTCCTACAATGAGCAGTTCTTC.

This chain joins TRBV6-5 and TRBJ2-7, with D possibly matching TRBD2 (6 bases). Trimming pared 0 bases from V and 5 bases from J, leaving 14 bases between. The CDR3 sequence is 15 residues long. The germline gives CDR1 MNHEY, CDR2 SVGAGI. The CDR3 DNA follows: TGTGCCAGCAGTTACTCCCGCGGGGAGCACGACGAGCAGTACTTC. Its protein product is CASSYSRGEHDEQYF.

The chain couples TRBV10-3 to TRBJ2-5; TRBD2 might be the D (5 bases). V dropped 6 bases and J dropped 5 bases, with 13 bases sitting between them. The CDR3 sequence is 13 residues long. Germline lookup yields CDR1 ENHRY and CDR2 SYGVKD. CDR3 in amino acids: CAIRPRERETQYF. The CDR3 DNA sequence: TGTGCCATCAGGCCTAGGGAGCGGGAGACCCAGTACTTC.

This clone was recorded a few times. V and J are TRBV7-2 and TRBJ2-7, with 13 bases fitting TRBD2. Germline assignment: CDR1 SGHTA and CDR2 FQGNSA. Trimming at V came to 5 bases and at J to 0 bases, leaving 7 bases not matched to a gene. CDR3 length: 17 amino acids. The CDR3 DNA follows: TGTGCCAGCAGCGGGACTAGCGGGGACTTAGTCTCCTACGAGCAGTACTTC. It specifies CASSGTSGDLVSYEQYF.

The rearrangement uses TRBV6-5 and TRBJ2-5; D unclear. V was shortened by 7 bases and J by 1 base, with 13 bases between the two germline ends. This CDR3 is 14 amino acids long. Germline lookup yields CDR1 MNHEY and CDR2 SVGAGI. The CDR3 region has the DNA TGTGCCAGCAAAAGACGGAACCCCCAAGAGACCCAGTACTTC. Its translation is CASKRRNPQETQYF.

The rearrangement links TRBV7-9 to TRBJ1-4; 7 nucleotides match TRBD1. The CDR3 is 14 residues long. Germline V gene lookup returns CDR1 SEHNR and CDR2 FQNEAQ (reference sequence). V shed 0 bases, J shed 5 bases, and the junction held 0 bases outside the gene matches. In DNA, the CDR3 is TGTGCCAGCAGCTTAGCAGGGGGCAATGAAAAACTGTTTTTT. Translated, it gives CASSLAGGNEKLFF.

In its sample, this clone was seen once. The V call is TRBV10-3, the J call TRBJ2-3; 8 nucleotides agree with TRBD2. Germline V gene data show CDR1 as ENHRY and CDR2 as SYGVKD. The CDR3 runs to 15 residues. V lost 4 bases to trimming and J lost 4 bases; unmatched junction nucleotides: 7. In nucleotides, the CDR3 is TGTGCCATCAGTGTCAGCGGGAGCGACGCAGATACGCAGTATTTT. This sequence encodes CAISVSGSDADTQYF.

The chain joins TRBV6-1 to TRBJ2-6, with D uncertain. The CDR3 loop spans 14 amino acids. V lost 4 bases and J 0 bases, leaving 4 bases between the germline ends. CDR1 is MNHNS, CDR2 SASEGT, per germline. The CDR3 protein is CASSAHSGANVLTF. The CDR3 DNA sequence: TGTGCCAGCAGTGCCCACTCTGGGGCCAACGTCCTGACTTTC.

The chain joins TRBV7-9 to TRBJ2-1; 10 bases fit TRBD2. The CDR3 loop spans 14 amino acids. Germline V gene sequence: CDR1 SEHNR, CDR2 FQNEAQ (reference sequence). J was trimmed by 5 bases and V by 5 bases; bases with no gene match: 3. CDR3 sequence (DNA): TGTGCCAGCAGCATTGGACTAGCGGACAATGAGCAGTTCTTC. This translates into CASSIGLADNEQFF. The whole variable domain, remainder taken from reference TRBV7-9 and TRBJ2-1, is DTGVSQNPRHKITKRGQNVTFRCDPISEHNRLYWYRQTLGQGPEFLTYFQNEAQLEKSRLLSDRFSAERPKGSFSTLEIQRTEQGDSAMYLCASSIGLADNEQFFGPGTRLTVL.

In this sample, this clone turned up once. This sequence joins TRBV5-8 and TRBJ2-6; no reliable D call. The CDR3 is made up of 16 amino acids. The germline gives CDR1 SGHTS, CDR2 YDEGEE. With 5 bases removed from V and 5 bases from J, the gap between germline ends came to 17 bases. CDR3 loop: CASSTGLPPRANVLTF. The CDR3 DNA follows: TGTGCCAGCAGTACCGGGCTCCCGCCGCGGGCCAACGTCCTGACTTTC.

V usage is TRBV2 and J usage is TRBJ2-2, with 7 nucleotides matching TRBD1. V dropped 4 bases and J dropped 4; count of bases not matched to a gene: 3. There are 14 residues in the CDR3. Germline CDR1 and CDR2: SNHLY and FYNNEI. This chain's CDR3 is CASSGDSPTGELFF. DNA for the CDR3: TGTGCCAGCAGTGGGGACAGCCCCACCGGGGAGCTGTTTTTT.

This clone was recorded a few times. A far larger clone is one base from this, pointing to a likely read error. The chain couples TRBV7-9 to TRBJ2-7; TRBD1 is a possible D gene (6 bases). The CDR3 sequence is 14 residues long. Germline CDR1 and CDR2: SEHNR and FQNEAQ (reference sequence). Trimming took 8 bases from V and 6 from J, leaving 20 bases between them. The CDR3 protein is CASGKGDIACEQYF. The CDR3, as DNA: TGTGCCAGCGGGAAAGGGGACATAGCCTGCGAGCAGTACTTC.

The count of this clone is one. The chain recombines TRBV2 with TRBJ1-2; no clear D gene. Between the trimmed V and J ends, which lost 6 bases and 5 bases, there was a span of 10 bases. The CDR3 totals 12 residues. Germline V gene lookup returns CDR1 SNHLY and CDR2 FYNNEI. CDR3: CASSDHSYGYTF. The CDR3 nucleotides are TGTGCCAGCAGCGACCATTCTTATGGCTACACCTTC.

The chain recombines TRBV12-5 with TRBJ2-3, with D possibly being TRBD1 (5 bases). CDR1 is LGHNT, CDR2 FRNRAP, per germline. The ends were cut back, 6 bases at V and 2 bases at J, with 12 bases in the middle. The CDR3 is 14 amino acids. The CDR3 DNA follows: TGTGCTAGTGGCCCCCCAGGGTCCACAGATACGCAGTATTTT. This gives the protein CASGPPGSTDTQYF.

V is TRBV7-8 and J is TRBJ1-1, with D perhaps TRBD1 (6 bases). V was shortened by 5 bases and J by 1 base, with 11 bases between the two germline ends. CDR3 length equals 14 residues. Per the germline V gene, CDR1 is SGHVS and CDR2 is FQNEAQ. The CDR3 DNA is TGTGCCAGCAGCCCACAGGGTTGGAACACTGAAGCTTTCTTT. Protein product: CASSPQGWNTEAFF.

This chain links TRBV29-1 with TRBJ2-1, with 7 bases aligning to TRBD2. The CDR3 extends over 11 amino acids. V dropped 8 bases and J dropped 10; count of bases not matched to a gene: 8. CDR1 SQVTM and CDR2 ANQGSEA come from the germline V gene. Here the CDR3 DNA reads TGCAGCATGGATCGGACTAGGGAGCAGTTCTTC. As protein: CSMDRTREQFF.

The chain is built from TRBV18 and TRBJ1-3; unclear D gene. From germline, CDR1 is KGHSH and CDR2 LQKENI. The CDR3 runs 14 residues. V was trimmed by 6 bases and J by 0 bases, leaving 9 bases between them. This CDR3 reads CASSADSSGNTIYF. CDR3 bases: TGTGCCAGCTCGGCAGACTCCTCTGGAAACACCATATATTTT.

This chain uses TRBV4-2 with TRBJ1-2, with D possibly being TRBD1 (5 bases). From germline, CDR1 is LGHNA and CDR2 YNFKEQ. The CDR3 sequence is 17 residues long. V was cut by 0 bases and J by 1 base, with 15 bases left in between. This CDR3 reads CASSQDFSAGINYGYTF. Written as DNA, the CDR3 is TGTGCCAGCAGCCAAGATTTTTCTGCAGGGATTAACTATGGCTACACCTTC.

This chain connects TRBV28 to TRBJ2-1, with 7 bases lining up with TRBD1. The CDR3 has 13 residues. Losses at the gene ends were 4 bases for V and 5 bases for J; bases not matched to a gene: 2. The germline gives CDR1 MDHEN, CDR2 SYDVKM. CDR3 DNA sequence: TGTGCCAGCAGTTGGGGGACAGACAATGAGCAGTTCTTC. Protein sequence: CASSWGTDNEQFF.

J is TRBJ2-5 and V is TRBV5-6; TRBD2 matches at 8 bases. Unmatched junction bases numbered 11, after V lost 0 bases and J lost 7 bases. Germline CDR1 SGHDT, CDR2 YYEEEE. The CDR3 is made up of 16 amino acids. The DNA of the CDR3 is TGTGCCAGCAGCTTGGTGCCTAGCGGGCCTGGGGTGACCCAGTACTTC. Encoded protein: CASSLVPSGPGVTQYF.

CDR3 nucleotide sequence: TGTGCCAGCAGCCAACAAAGGGCGGCGAACACCGGGGAGCTGTTTTTT. Amino acids: CASSQQRAANTGELFF. The chain is built from TRBV4-2 and TRBJ2-2, with unresolved D. The CDR3 totals 16 residues. Per germline, CDR1 LGHNA and CDR2 YNFKEQ. V was trimmed by 2 bases and J by 0 bases, leaving 10 bases between them.

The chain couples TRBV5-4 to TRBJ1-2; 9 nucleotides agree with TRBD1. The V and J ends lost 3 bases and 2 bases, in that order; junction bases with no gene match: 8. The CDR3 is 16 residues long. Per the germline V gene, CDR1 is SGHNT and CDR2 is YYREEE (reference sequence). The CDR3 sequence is CASSSGTGTQNYGYTF. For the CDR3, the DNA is TGTGCCAGCAGCTCCGGGACAGGGACCCAAAACTATGGCTACACCTTC.

The CDR3 sequence: CASSLARSPYEQYF. CDR3 bases: TGTGCCAGCAGTTTGGCTAGGAGCCCCTACGAGCAGTACTTC. The J gene is TRBJ2-7, the V gene TRBV28; no clear D. The germline V gene has CDR1 MDHEN and CDR2 SYDVKM. The CDR3 has 14 amino acids. V lost 3 bases and J 2 bases, leaving 11 bases between the germline ends.

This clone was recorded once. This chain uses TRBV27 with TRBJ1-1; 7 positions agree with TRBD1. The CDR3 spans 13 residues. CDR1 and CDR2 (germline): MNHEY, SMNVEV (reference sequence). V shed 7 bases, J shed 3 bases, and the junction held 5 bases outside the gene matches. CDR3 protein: CASNPQGDTEAFF. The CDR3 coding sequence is TGTGCCAGCAACCCCCAGGGGGACACTGAAGCTTTCTTT.

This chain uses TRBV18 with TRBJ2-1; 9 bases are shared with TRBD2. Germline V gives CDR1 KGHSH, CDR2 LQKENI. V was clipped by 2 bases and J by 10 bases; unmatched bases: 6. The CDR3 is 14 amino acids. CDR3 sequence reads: CASSPAGGPGEQFF. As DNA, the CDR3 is TGTGCCAGCTCACCAGCGGGAGGGCCGGGAGAGCAGTTCTTC.

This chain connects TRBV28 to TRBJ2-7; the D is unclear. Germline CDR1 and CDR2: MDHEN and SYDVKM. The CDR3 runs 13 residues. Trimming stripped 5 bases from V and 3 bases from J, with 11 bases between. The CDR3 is CASSPPPSYEQYF. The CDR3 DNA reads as TGTGCCAGCAGTCCCCCCCCGAGCTACGAGCAGTACTTC.

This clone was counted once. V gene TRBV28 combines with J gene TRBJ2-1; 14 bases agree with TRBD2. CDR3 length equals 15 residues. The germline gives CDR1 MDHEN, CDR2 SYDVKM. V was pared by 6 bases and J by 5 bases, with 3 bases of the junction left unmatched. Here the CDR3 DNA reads TGTGCCAGCAGAGGGGGACTAGCGGGAGACAATGAGCAGTTCTTC. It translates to CASRGGLAGDNEQFF.

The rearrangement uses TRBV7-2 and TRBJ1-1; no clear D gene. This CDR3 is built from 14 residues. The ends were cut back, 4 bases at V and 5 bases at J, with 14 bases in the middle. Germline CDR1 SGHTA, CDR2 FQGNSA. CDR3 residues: CASSSTIPGTEAFF. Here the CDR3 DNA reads TGTGCCAGCAGCTCCACAATCCCGGGGACTGAAGCTTTCTTT. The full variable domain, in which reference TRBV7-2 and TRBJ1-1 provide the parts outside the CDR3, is GAGVSQSPSNKVTEKGKDVELRCDPISGHTALYWYRQSLGQGLEFLIYFQGNSAPDKSGLPSDRFSAERTGGSVSTLTIQRTQQEDSAVYLCASSSTIPGTEAFFGQGTRLTVV.